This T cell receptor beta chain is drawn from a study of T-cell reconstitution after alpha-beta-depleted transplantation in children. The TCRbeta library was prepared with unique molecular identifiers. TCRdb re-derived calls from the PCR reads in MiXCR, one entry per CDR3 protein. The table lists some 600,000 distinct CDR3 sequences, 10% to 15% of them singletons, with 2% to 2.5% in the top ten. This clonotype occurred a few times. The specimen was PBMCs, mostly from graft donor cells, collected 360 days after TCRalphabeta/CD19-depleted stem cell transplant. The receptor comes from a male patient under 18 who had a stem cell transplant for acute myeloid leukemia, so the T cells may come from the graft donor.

The CDR3 DNA reads TGTGCCATCAGGGGGACAGGCAGTAATTCACCCCTCCACTTT. This encodes CAIRGTGSNSPLHF. The chain carries TRBV10-3 and TRBJ1-6; 8 positions match TRBD1. V lost 6 bases, J lost 6 bases, and 4 bases stayed unmatched. CDR3 length: 14 residues. Germline values: CDR1 ENHRY, CDR2 SYGVKD.